These 25 T cell receptor beta chains were sequenced from one sample in a study of T cell responses to AZD1222 COVID-19 vaccine listed by TCRdb under 2021. The sample's time point label, in plain terms: baseline before first vaccination. Library construction relied on the immunoSEQ multiplex PCR assay. Drawn from immuneACCESS, this table holds only the in-frame rearrangements with V and J called that TCRdb kept. Clones are partly lost; checked studies trace under half to an unresolved V gene and leave the rest unexplained. The sample table holds about 82,000 clones, of which 90% were seen once. The ten largest make up roughly 5.2% of the sample. Sequenced material: peripheral blood, taken on day 0 of AZD1222 vaccination. The receptors derive from an adult in good health.

The chain is built from TRBV10-3 and TRBJ2-2; possibly TRBD1 for D (6 bases). The germline gives CDR1 ENHRY, CDR2 SYGVKD. V shed 7 bases and J shed 5 bases, with 14 bases lying between them. This CDR3 comprises 14 residues. The CDR3 DNA reads as TGTGCCATCACACGGACAGCCGAAACCGGGGAGCTGTTTTTT. Its protein product is CAITRTAETGELFF.

The genes are TRBV7-3 and TRBJ2-2; maybe TRBD1 (6 bases). This CDR3 spans 16 amino acids. The germline V gene has CDR1 SGHTA and CDR2 FQGTGA. V dropped 5 bases and J dropped 4 bases, with 17 bases sitting between them. CDR3 residues: CASSPATGSSTGELFF. In nucleotides, the CDR3 is TGTGCCAGCAGCCCCGCCACAGGGTCGAGCACCGGGGAGCTGTTTTTT.

In DNA form, the CDR3 reads TGTGCCAGCAGCTTAGTACCGGACATGAACACTGAAGCTTTCTTT. Its translation: CASSLVPDMNTEAFF. The chain has TRBV7-8 and TRBJ1-1; the D gene is possibly TRBD1 (5 bases). This CDR3 contains 15 residues. Trimming pared 1 base from V and 0 bases from J, leaving 9 bases between. CDR1 is SGHVS, CDR2 FQNEAQ, per germline.

The CDR3 is CASSLRQSLNEKLFF. The CDR3 bases are TGTGCCAGCAGTCTGCGACAGTCCCTTAATGAAAAACTGTTTTTT. The chain has TRBV28 and TRBJ1-4; tentative D call: TRBD1 (5 bases). Trimming stripped 5 bases from V and 4 bases from J, with 14 bases between. Germline V lookup: CDR1 MDHEN, CDR2 SYDVKM. The CDR3 length is 15 residues.

The chain employs TRBV28 and TRBJ1-3; D perhaps matches TRBD1 (6 bases). V lost 4 bases, J lost 1 base, and 14 bases lay in between. Germline-derived CDR1 and CDR2 are MDHEN and SYDVKM. CDR3 size: 16 residues. The CDR3 here is CASSSYRERSGNTIYF. The CDR3 DNA is TGTGCCAGCAGTTCCTACAGGGAACGGTCTGGAAACACCATATATTTT.

The chain has TRBV5-4 and TRBJ1-1; no clear D gene. The germline CDR1 and CDR2 sequences are SGHNT and YYREEE (reference sequence). The CDR3 covers 14 residues. V dropped 4 bases and J dropped 0 bases, with 10 bases sitting between them. The CDR3 is CASSPGVMNTEAFF. CDR3 bases: TGTGCCAGCAGCCCCGGGGTCATGAACACTGAAGCTTTCTTT.

V usage is TRBV5-1 and J usage is TRBJ1-5; D ambiguous. In germline, CDR1 is SGHRS, CDR2 YFSETQ. The CDR3 covers 14 residues. With 0 bases removed from V and 6 bases from J, the gap between germline ends came to 10 bases. DNA for the CDR3: TGCGCCAGCAGCTTGGGCGAGACGGGTCAGCCCCAGCATTTT. It specifies CASSLGETGQPQHF.

This chain links TRBV4-1 with TRBJ1-2; D possibly corresponds to TRBD1 (5 bases). This CDR3 is 16 amino acids long. The V end lost 4 bases, the J end lost 5 bases, and 20 bases lay between the germline ends. The germline V gene has CDR1 MGHRA and CDR2 YSYEKL. The CDR3 DNA follows: TGCGCCAGCAGCCCCCCGACCGGAGAAGGGGAATATGGCTACACCTTC. Residues: CASSPPTGEGEYGYTF.

This clone was detected once. For the CDR3, the DNA is TGTGCCAGCAGCCAAACCGGGACAGGGGTCTACGAGCAGTACTTC. Translating gives CASSQTGTGVYEQYF. The chain has TRBV3-1 (or the pseudogene TRBV3-2) and TRBJ2-7, with 10 positions matching TRBD1. The CDR3 covers 15 residues. V lost 2 bases to trimming and J lost 3 bases; unmatched junction nucleotides: 4. Germline CDR1 LGHDT, CDR2 YNNKEL (reference sequence).

The chain uses TRBV29-1 and TRBJ1-3; 7 bases map to TRBD1. V was pared by 7 bases and J by 2 bases, with 8 bases of the junction left unmatched. The CDR3 covers 14 residues. Germline CDR1 and CDR2: SQVTM and ANQGSEA. The CDR3 sequence: CSAAPGTAGNTIYF. As DNA, the CDR3 is TGCAGCGCCGCCCCCGGGACAGCTGGAAACACCATATATTTT.

The chain carries TRBV5-1 and TRBJ1-2; 7 bases are a match to TRBD1. After removal of 4 bases from V and 5 bases from J, the junction contained 11 bases not matched to a gene. The V gene's germline CDR1 is SGHRS and CDR2 YFSETQ. CDR3 size: 15 residues. This chain's CDR3 is CASSLGGTAEYGYTF. Written as DNA, the CDR3 is TGCGCCAGCAGCCTGGGGGGGACAGCTGAATATGGCTACACCTTC.

This sequence joins TRBV7-2 and TRBJ2-3; 14 bases are a match to TRBD2. This CDR3 has 18 residues. Per germline, CDR1 SGHTA and CDR2 FQGNSA. The ends lost 5 bases at V and 2 bases at J; junction bases unmatched: 9. For the CDR3, the DNA is TGTGCCAGCAGCCCAGACGGGACTAGCGGGGGACTCACAGATACGCAGTATTTT. Protein: CASSPDGTSGGLTDTQYF. The full variable domain, its missing parts supplied by reference TRBV7-2 and TRBJ2-3, is GAGVSQSPSNKVTEKGKDVELRCDPISGHTALYWYRQSLGQGLEFLIYFQGNSAPDKSGLPSDRFSAERTGGSVSTLTIQRTQQEDSAVYLCASSPDGTSGGLTDTQYFGPGTRLTVL.

This clone came up a few times. V is TRBV11-2 and J is TRBJ2-7, with 10 bases that match TRBD1. J gave up 4 bases and V 2 bases, and 8 bases lay outside the gene matches. This CDR3 is 16 amino acids long. CDR1 is SGHAT and CDR2 is FQNNGV in the germline V gene. The CDR3 DNA reads TGTGCCAGCAGCTTACCACGCCGGGACAGGGGTTACGAGCAGTACTTC. Its translation is CASSLPRRDRGYEQYF.

The rearrangement links TRBV7-2 to TRBJ2-7, with D tentatively TRBD1 or TRBD2 (5 bases each). The CDR3 contains 13 residues. Germline V gene data show CDR1 as SGHTA and CDR2 as FQGNSA. Trimming cost V 2 bases and J 7 bases, with 12 bases left between them. CDR3 loop: CASSLKGSKEQYF. CDR3 nucleotides: TGTGCCAGCAGCTTAAAGGGGAGCAAGGAGCAGTACTTC.

The V gene is TRBV11-2, the J gene TRBJ2-2, with 11 bases that match TRBD2. Germline V gene sequence: CDR1 SGHAT, CDR2 FQNNGV. With 5 bases clipped from V and 2 bases from J, the junction kept 4 bases outside the gene matches. This CDR3 spans 16 amino acids. The CDR3: CASSRLAGTNTGELFF. In DNA, the CDR3 is TGTGCCAGCAGCCGACTAGCGGGGACTAACACCGGGGAGCTGTTTTTT.

This clone was counted once. The V call is TRBV2, the J call TRBJ1-2, with TRBD1 as a possible D gene (5 bases). The CDR3 runs to 13 residues. V lost 2 bases and J 5 bases, leaving 9 bases between the germline ends. Germline lookup yields CDR1 SNHLY and CDR2 FYNNEI. DNA of the CDR3: TGTGCCAGCAGTGAAAAGGAGGGGTATGGCTACACCTTC. It encodes CASSEKEGYGYTF.

The chain combines TRBV12-5 with TRBJ1-3; D gene unclear. CDR3 length: 14 amino acids. V was cut by 1 base and J by 4 bases, with 8 bases left in between. Germline loops: CDR1 LGHNT, CDR2 FRNRAP. The chain's CDR3 is CASGLDGRGNTIYF. The CDR3 DNA follows: TGTGCTAGTGGTTTGGACGGGCGAGGAAACACCATATATTTT.

The chain links TRBV5-1 to TRBJ2-3; possibly TRBD2 for D (7 bases). The V and J ends lost 2 bases and 2 bases respectively, with 12 bases between them. Germline CDR1 SGHRS, CDR2 YFSETQ. This CDR3 is built from 15 residues. CDR3 protein: CASSLRGAATDTQYF. DNA of the CDR3: TGCGCCAGCAGCTTACGGGGGGCCGCCACAGATACGCAGTATTTT.

The V and J genes are TRBV19 and TRBJ2-3, with TRBD1 matching 8 bases. The CDR3 length is 15 residues. Trimming cost V 1 base and J 3 bases; bases outside gene matches: 3. Germline V gene sequence: CDR1 LNHDA, CDR2 SQIVND (reference sequence). The CDR3 is CASSIGTGRTDTQYF. The DNA of the CDR3 is TGTGCCAGTAGTATAGGGACAGGGAGAACAGATACGCAGTATTTT.

The chain has TRBV11-3 and TRBJ2-5, with D maybe TRBD2 (7 bases). Trimming left V 1 base short and J 9 bases short, with 24 bases between. Germline CDR1 is SGHNT and CDR2 is YENEEA. The CDR3 loop spans 17 amino acids. In nucleotides, the CDR3 is TGTGCCAGCAGCTTAGGTTTTGGCGGGGGCCCTCTTGAGCCCCAGTACTTC. This gives the protein CASSLGFGGGPLEPQYF.

Within the sample, this clone is medium-sized. The chain couples TRBV4-3 to TRBJ1-1; D might be TRBD1 (5 bases). This CDR3 is 15 amino acids long. Germline loops: CDR1 LGHNA, CDR2 YSLEER. Trimming left V 0 bases short and J 7 bases short, with 15 bases between. The CDR3 spells CASSQEFQGSGEAFF. CDR3 sequence (DNA): TGCGCCAGCAGCCAAGAATTTCAGGGCAGCGGTGAAGCTTTCTTT.

The chain has TRBV18 and TRBJ2-3; TRBD2 agrees at 11 bases. Germline V gene lookup returns CDR1 KGHSH and CDR2 LQKENI. V shed 3 bases, J shed 1 base, and the junction held 3 bases outside the gene matches. The CDR3 consists of 16 residues. The CDR3 region has the DNA TGTGCCAGCTCACCCATAGCGGGGGGGGGCACAGATACGCAGTATTTT. This codes for CASSPIAGGGTDTQYF.

J is TRBJ1-1 and V is TRBV19; the D is unclear. The V end was cut by 9 bases, the J end by 3 bases, with 17 bases between. The CDR3 spans 14 residues. Germline CDR1 LNHDA, CDR2 SQIVND (reference sequence). The chain's CDR3 is CASNFWVEDTEAFF. The CDR3 DNA sequence: TGTGCCAGCAATTTCTGGGTGGAGGACACTGAAGCTTTCTTT.

The chain carries TRBV10-1 and TRBJ1-5; the match to TRBD1 covers 9 bases. CDR3 size: 14 residues. Trimming at V came to 5 bases and at J to 6 bases, leaving 5 bases not matched to a gene. The germline CDR1 and CDR2 sequences are WNHNN and SYGVQD (reference sequence). The CDR3 protein is CASSRTGDGQPQHF. In DNA form, the CDR3 reads TGCGCCAGCAGTCGGACAGGGGACGGTCAGCCCCAGCATTTT.

This chain links TRBV6-1 with TRBJ1-2, with 7 positions matching TRBD1. After removal of 4 bases from V and 4 bases from J, the junction contained 12 bases not matched to a gene. The CDR3 consists of 16 residues. CDR1 is MNHNS and CDR2 is SASEGT in the germline V gene. The CDR3 region is CASSATGPVPFYGYTF. In DNA form, the CDR3 reads TGTGCCAGCAGTGCGACAGGGCCCGTACCGTTCTATGGCTACACCTTC.